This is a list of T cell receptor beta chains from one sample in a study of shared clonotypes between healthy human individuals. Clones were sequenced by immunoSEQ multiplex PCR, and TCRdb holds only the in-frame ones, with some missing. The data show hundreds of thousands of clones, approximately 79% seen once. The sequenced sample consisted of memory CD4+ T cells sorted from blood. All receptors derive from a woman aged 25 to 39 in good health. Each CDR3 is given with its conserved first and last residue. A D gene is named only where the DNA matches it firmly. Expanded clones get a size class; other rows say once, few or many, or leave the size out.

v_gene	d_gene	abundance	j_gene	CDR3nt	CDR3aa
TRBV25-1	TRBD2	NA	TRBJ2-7	TGTGCCAGCAGTCTTGCTAGCGGGAGATCCTACGAGCAGTACTTC	CASSLASGRSYEQYF
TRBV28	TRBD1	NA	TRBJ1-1	TGTGCCAGCAGTTTAACGGGACAGGGGACCCTGGGGAACACTGAAGCTTTCTTT	CASSLTGQGTLGNTEAFF
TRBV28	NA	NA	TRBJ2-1	TGTGCCAGCAGTGACCCGCAGGGTGTAGGGAATGAGCAGTTCTTC	CASSDPQGVGNEQFF
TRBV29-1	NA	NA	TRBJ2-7	TGCAGCGTTGCCCTGGCCAGCTACGAGCAGTACTTC	CSVALASYEQYF
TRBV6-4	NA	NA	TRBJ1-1	TGTGCCAGCAGTGAGGGGGACTTATCCATCGGTGAAGCTTTCTTT	CASSEGDLSIGEAFF
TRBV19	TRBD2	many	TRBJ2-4	TGTGCCAGTAGTATTTTGAGCGGGACAAACATTCAGTACTTC	CASSILSGTNIQYF
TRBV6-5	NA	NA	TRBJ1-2	TGTGCCAGCAGCCTACAACAGGGCATGGATGGCTACACCTTC	CASSLQQGMDGYTF
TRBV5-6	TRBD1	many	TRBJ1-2	TGTGCCAGCAGTCCAACAGGGGGCAGTGGCTACACCTTC	CASSPTGGSGYTF
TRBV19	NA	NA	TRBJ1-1	TGTGCCAGTGTCGCGGTGTTTGGGGTGAACACTGAAGCTTTCTTT	CASVAVFGVNTEAFF
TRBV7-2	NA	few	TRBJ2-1	TGTGCCAGCAGCCCGGCGGGCGGATCCTCCTACAATGAGCAGTTCTTC	CASSPAGGSSYNEQFF
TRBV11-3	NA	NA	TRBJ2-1	TGTGCCAGCAGCTTATCGTCCAATGAGCAGTTCTTC	CASSLSSNEQFF
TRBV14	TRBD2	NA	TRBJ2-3	TGTGCCAGCAGCCGAGCCCCTAGCGGGAGGGCCGGAGATACGCAGTATTTT	CASSRAPSGRAGDTQYF
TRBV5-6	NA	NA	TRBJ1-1	TGTGCCAGCAGCGATGTAGGAGGGCCGAATACTGAAGCTTTCTTT	CASSDVGGPNTEAFF
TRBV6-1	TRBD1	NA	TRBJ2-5	TGTGCCGCGGGCAGGGGGGAGACCCAGTACTTC	CAAGRGETQYF
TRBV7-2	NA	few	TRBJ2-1	TGTGCCAGCAGCCTACTAGCCCTCACCTACAATGAGCAGTTCTTC	CASSLLALTYNEQFF
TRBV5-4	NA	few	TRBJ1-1	TGTGCCAGCAGCTTGTGGGGCGCGAACACTGAAGCTTTCTTT	CASSLWGANTEAFF
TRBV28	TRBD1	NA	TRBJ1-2	TGTGCCAGCAGTTTGGACAGGGGGAGAGGCTATGGCTACACCTTC	CASSLDRGRGYGYTF
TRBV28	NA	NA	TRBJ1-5	TGTGCCAGCAGTTATAAGGGGTGGAATCAGCCCCAGCATTTT	CASSYKGWNQPQHF
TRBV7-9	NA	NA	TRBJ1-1	TGTGCCAGCAGCCCCGGGGCGGTGAACACTGAAGCTTTCTTT	CASSPGAVNTEAFF
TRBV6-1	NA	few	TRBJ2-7	TGTGCCAGCAGTGATCAGGGACACAGTGGGGCCTACGAGCAGTACTTC	CASSDQGHSGAYEQYF
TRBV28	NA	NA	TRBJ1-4	TGTGCCAGCAGGGTCGCAGGCAGCAGGGTGGAAAAACTGTTTTTT	CASRVAGSRVEKLFF
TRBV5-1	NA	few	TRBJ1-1	TGCGCCAGCAGCTTGGCCGAAACAGGGACTGAAGCTTTCTTT	CASSLAETGTEAFF
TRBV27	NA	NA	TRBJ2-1	TGTGCCAGCAGTTTTATCAGGGGGGGACACAATGAGCAGTTCTTC	CASSFIRGGHNEQFF
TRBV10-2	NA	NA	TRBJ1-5	TGCGCCAGCAGTGGACAGGGCAATCAGCCCCAGCATTTT	CASSGQGNQPQHF
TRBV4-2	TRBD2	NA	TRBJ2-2	TGTGCCAGCAGAGGCGGGAGCGACACCGGGGAGCTGTTTTTT	CASRGGSDTGELFF
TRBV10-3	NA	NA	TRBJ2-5	TGTGCCATCAGTCAAGGGTCCCCGGAGACCCAGTACTTC	CAISQGSPETQYF
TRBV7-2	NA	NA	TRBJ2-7	TGTGCCAGCAGCTTTGGGCAAGCATACGAGCAGTACTTC	CASSFGQAYEQYF
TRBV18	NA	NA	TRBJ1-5	TGTGCCAGCTCACCACCGGGTCAGGGACAGCCCCAGCATTTT	CASSPPGQGQPQHF
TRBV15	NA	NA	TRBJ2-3	TGTGCCACCACCCCGGGTAGCCCAGATACGCAGTATTTT	CATTPGSPDTQYF
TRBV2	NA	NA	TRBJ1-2	TGTGCCAGCAGTGTAGGTATATACGGTGGCTACACCTTC	CASSVGIYGGYTF
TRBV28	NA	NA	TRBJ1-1	TGTGCCAGCAGTTTCCAGCAGAACACTGAAGCTTTCTTT	CASSFQQNTEAFF
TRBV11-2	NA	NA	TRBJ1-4	TGTGCCAGCAGCCCCGTCGGGTATAATGAAAAACTGTTTTTT	CASSPVGYNEKLFF
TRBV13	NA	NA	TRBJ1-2	TGTGCCAGCAGCTCGTATTCACTGTGGCGGTATGGCTACACCTTC	CASSSYSLWRYGYTF
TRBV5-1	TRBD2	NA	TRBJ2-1	TGCGCCAGCAGCAGCGGAATAGCGGGCTCCTACAATGAGCAGTTCTTC	CASSSGIAGSYNEQFF
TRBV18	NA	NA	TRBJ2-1	TGTGCCAGCTCACCGGGATACAATGAGCAGTTCTTC	CASSPGYNEQFF
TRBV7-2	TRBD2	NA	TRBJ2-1	TGTGCCAGCAGCCAAATAGCGGGAACCTACAATGAGCAGTTCTTC	CASSQIAGTYNEQFF
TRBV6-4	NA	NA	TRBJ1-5	TGTGCCAGCAGTGACTCGAGCGGTCCGGGGCAGCCCCAGCATTTT	CASSDSSGPGQPQHF
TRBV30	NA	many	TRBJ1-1	TGTGCCTGGAGTGGGACAGCGAACACTGAAGCTTTCTTT	CAWSGTANTEAFF
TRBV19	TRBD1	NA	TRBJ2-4	TGTGCCAGTAGTACCGGACAGGGGGCCGGCTACGCCAAAAACATTCAGTACTTC	CASSTGQGAGYAKNIQYF
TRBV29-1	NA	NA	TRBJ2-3	TGCAGCTCTGATGGGAATTCGGTAGATACGCAGTATTTT	CSSDGNSVDTQYF
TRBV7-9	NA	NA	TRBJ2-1	TGTGCCAGCGGGGATCGCCAACAGTTTAATGAGCAGTTCTTC	CASGDRQQFNEQFF
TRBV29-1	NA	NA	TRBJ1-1	TGCAGCGGGGCGCGGGGGAGGTCTGAAGCTTTCTTT	CSGARGRSEAFF
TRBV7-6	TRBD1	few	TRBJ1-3	TGTGCCAGCGGACCTAGACAGGGGCCTTCTGGAAACACCATATATTTT	CASGPRQGPSGNTIYF
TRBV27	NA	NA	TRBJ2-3	TGTGCCAGCAGTTTTACGGTAGGGGGCACAGATACGCAGTATTTT	CASSFTVGGTDTQYF
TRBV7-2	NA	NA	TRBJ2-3	TGTGCCAGCAGCTTACGACGCAGGGGGGTTAGCACAGATACGCAGTATTTT	CASSLRRRGVSTDTQYF
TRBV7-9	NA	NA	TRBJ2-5	TGTGCCAGCAGCAGTCAGACAGGAGAGACCCAGTACTTC	CASSSQTGETQYF
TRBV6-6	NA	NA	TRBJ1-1	TGTGCCAGCAGTTTTCAGGTACGAGCTGAAGCTTTCTTT	CASSFQVRAEAFF
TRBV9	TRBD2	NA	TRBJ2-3	TGTGCCAGCAGCGCCCTTCCTTCTAGCGGGAGCACAGATACGCAGTATTTT	CASSALPSSGSTDTQYF
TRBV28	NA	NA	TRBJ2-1	TGTGCCAGCAGCCAGGGGATTCCCAGCTACAATGAGCAGTTCTTC	CASSQGIPSYNEQFF
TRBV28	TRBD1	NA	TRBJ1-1	TGTGCCAGCAGTTTATCAACCGGGACAGGGGGGGACACTGAAGCTTTCTTT	CASSLSTGTGGDTEAFF
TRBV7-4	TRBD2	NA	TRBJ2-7	TGTGCCAGCAGCCCGGCCAGCGGGAGGCCAAGGACCTACGAGCAGTACTTC	CASSPASGRPRTYEQYF
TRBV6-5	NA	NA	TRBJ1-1	TGTGCCAGCAGTTACGAGAGACAGGCGGGGACTGAAGCTTTCTTT	CASSYERQAGTEAFF
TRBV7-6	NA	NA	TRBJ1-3	TGTGCCAGCAGCTTAGGTGAAGTTAACTCTGGAAACACCATATATTTT	CASSLGEVNSGNTIYF
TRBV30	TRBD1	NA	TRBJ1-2	TGTGCCTGGGGGGACAGGGGCCCTAGACGCTTC	CAWGDRGPRRF